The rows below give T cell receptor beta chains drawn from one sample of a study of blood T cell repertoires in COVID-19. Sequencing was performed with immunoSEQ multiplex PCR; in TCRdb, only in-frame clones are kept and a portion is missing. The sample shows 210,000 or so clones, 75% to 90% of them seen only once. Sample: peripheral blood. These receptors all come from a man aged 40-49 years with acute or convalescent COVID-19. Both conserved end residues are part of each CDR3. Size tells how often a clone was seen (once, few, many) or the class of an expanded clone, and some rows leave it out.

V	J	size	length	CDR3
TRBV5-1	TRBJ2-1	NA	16	CASRIFGASEGNEQFF
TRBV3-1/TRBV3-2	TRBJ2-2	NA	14	CASSQRGGSGELFF
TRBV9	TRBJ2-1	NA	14	CASSVIENYNEQFF
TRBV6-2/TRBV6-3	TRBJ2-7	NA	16	CASSYSTGVPSYEQYF
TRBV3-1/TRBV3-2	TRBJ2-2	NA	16	CASSPRSGQGIGELFF
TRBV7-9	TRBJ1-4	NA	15	CASSSPGGTNEKLFF
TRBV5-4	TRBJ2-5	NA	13	CASSPGTEETQYF
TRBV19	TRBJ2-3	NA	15	CASSGSSGVSDTQYF
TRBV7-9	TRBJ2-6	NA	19	CASSFSAAGKLPGANVLTF
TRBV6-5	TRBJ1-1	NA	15	CASRQTGGEYTEAFF
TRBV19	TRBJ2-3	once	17	CASSIGGLAGLADTQYF
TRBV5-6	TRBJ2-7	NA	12	CASSLGQIEQYF
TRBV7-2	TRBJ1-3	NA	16	CASSTEDRVGGNTIYF
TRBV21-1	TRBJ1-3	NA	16	CASSKAKGQGANTIYF
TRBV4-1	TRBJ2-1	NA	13	CASSQALANEQFF
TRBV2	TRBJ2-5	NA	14	CASRPGQVLETQYF
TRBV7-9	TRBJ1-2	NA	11	CASSLVSGYTF
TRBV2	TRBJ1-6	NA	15	CASIQKGGINSPLHF
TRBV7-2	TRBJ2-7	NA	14	CASSEPTGLNEQYF
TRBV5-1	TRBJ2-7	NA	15	CASSISGTSAYEQYF
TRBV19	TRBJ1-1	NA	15	CASSWQGNLNTEAFF
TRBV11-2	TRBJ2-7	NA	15	CASSLGGAGRYEQYF
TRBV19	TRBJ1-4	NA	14	CASRPGLANEKLFF
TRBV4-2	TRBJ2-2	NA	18	CASSQGTSGGAGTGELFF
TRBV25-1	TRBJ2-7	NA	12	CASSVGAGEQYF
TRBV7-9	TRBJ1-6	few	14	CASSLMTGNSPLHF
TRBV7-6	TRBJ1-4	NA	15	CASSLVVAGNEKLFF
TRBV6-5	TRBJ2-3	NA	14	CASSRGGVEDTQYF
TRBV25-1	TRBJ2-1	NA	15	CASKMGGQGYNEQFF
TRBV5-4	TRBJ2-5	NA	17	CASSLVGRGGGQETQYF
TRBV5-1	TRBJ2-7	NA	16	CASSSTRDRGYYEQYF
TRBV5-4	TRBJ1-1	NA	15	CASSSPQAGGTEAFF